The clone carrying this T cell receptor beta chain was seen a few times. For the second PCR, which ran for 7 to 11 cycles, a sample-barcoded 5' primer and a J-beta primer mix were used. TCRdb called the 5' RACE reads again in MiXCR, with one record for every CDR3 protein. The sample carries under 1,000,000 distinct CDR3 sequences, around 50% recorded once. This CDR3 is built from 12 residues. Germline V gene data show CDR1 as DFQATT and CDR2 as SNEGSKA (reference sequence). Trimming cost V 2 bases and J 3 bases, with 8 bases left between them. These data originate in a study of blood T cells in healthy people across ages.

Material: blood. The clonotype originates from a man older than 75 in good health. This chain joins TRBV20-1 and TRBJ2-7, with D perhaps assigned TRBD1 or TRBD2 (5 bases each). CDR3 region: CSARRDLYEQYF. CDR3 bases: TGCAGTGCTAGACGGGACCTCTACGAGCAGTACTTC.